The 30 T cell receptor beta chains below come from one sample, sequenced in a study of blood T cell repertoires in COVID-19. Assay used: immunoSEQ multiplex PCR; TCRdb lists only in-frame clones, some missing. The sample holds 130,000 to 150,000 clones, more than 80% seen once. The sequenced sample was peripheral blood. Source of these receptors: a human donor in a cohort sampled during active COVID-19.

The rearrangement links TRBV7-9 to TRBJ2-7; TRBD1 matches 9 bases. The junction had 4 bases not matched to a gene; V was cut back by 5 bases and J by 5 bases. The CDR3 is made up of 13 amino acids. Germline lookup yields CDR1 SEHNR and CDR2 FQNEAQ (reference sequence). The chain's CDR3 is CASSRTGENEQYF. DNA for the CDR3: TGTGCCAGCAGCCGGACAGGGGAAAACGAGCAGTACTTC.

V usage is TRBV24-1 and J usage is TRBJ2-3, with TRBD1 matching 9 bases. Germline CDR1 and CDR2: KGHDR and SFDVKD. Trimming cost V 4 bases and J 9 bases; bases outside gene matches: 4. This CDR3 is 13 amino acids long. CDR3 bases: TGTGCCACCAGTGAAGACAGGGGGGAGACGCAGTATTTT. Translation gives CATSEDRGETQYF.

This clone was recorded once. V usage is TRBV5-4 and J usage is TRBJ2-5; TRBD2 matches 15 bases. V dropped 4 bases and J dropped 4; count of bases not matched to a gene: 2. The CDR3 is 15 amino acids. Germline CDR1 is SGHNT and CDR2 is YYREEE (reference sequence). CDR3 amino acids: CASSLGLAGGETQYF. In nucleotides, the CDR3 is TGTGCCAGCAGCCTGGGACTAGCGGGGGGAGAGACCCAGTACTTC.

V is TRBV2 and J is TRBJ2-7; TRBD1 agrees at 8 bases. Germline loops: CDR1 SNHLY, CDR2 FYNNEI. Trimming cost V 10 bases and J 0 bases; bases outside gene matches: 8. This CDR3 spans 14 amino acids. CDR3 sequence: CANLRTGSSYEQYF. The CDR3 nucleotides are TGTGCCAACCTACGGACAGGGAGCTCCTACGAGCAGTACTTC.

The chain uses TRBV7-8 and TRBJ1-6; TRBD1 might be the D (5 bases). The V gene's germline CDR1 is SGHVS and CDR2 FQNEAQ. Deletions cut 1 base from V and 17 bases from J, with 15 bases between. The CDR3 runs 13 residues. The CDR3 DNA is TGTGCCAGCAGCTTAGTGGACACCTCGGTCTTCCACTTT. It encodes CASSLVDTSVFHF.

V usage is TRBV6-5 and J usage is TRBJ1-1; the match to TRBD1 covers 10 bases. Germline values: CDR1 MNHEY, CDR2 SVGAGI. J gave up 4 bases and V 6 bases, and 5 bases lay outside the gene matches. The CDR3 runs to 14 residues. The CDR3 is CASSRDRGPTEAFF. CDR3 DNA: TGTGCCAGCAGCCGGGACAGGGGACCCACTGAAGCTTTCTTT.

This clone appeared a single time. CDR3 sequence: CASSRSSGVGYGYTF. CDR3 nucleotide sequence: TGTGCCAGCAGCCGATCCTCAGGGGTGGGCTATGGCTACACCTTC. V gene TRBV7-9 combines with J gene TRBJ1-2; D is possibly TRBD1 (6 bases). CDR3 length equals 15 residues. Trimming shortened V by 5 bases and J by 4 bases, and 17 bases separated the two germline ends. Germline V gene sequence: CDR1 SEHNR, CDR2 FQNEAQ (reference sequence).

CDR3 protein: CASTALRGMNTEAFF. The CDR3 coding sequence is TGTGCCAGCACCGCACTGAGGGGGATGAACACTGAAGCTTTCTTT. The chain recombines TRBV2 with TRBJ1-1; weak D call: TRBD1 (6 bases). Germline V gene data show CDR1 as SNHLY and CDR2 as FYNNEI. The CDR3 consists of 15 residues. With 7 bases removed from V and 0 bases from J, the gap between germline ends came to 15 bases.

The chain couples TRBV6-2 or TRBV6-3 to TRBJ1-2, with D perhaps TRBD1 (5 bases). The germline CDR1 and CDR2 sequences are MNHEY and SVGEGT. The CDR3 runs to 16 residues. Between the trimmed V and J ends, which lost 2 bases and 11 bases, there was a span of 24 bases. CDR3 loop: CASSYAQGRVRTYYTF. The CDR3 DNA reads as TGTGCCAGCAGTTACGCGCAGGGTCGGGTGAGAACCTATTACACCTTC.

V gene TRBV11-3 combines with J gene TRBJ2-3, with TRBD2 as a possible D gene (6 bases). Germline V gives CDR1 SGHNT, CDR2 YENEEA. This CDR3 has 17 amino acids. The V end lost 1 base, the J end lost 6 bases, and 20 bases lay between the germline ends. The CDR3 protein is CASSLGGGGAAGDTQYF. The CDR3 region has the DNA TGTGCCAGCAGCTTAGGGGGAGGAGGGGCCGCAGGGGATACGCAGTATTTT.

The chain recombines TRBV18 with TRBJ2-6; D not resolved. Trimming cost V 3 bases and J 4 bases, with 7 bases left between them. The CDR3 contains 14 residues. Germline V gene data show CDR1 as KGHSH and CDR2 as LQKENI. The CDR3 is CASSPPPGANVLTF. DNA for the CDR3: TGTGCCAGCTCACCCCCTCCCGGGGCCAACGTCCTGACTTTC.

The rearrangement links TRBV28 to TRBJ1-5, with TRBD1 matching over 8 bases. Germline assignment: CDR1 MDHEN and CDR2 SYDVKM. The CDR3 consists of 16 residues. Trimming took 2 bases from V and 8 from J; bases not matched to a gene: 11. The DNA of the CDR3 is TGTGCCAGCAGTTTAAGGGGACAGGTTCCACTGGAGCCCCAGCATTTT. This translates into CASSLRGQVPLEPQHF.

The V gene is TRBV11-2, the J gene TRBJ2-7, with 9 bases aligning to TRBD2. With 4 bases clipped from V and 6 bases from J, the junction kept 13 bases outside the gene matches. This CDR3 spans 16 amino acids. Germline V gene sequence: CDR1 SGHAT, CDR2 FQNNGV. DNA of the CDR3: TGTGCCAGCAGCTGGGGTGTCGCGGGGGGGCCGTCCGAGCAGTACTTC. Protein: CASSWGVAGGPSEQYF.

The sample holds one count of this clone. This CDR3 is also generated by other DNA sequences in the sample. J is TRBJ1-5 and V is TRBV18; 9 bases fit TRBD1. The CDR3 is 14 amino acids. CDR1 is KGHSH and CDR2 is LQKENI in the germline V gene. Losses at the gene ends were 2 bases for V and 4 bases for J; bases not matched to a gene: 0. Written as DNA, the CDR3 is TGTGCCAGCTCACCAGGACAGGGGAATCAGCCCCAGCATTTT. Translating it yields CASSPGQGNQPQHF.

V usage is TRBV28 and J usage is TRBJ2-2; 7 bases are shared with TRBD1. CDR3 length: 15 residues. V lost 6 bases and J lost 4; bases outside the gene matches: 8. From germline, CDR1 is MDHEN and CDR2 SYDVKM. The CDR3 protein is CASRLQGTGTGELFF. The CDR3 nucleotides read TGTGCCAGCAGACTACAGGGGACGGGCACCGGGGAGCTGTTTTTT.

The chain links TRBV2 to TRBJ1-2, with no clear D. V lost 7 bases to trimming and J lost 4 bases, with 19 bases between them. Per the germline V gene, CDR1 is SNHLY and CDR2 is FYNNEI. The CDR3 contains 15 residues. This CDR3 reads CASTLTATGSYGYTF. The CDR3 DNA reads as TGTGCCAGCACCCTGACGGCGACGGGATCCTATGGCTACACCTTC. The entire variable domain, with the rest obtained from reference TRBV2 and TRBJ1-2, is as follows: EPEVTQTPSHQVTQMGQEVILRCVPISNHLYFYWYRQILGQKVEFLVSFYNNEISEKSEIFDDQFSVERPDGSNFTLKIRSTKLEDSAMYFCASTLTATGSYGYTFGSGTRLTVV.

CDR3 DNA: TGTGCCAGCAGCAAAGTCCGGGACAGGGGGCCTGGAAACACCATATATTTT. Translation: CASSKVRDRGPGNTIYF. The gene calls are TRBV28 and TRBJ1-3; 12 bases agree with TRBD1. CDR1 and CDR2 from the germline V gene are MDHEN and SYDVKM. The CDR3 runs 17 residues. V shed 6 bases, J shed 2 bases, and the junction held 8 bases outside the gene matches.

The CDR3 DNA reads as TGTGCCAGCAGCTTGGACAGGTCTATCACTGAAGCTTTCTTT. Encoded protein: CASSLDRSITEAFF. The genes are TRBV5-4 and TRBJ1-1, with D possibly matching TRBD1 (5 bases). Looked up from germline, CDR1 is SGHNT and CDR2 is YYREEE (reference sequence). The length of the CDR3 is 14 residues. The V end lost 0 bases, the J end lost 4 bases, and 10 bases lay between the germline ends.

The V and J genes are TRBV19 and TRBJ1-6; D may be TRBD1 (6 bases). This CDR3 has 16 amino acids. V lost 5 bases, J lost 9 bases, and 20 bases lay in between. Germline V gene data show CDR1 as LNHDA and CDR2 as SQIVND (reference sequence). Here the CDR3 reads CASSLLQGGVGSPLHF. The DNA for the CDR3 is TGTGCCAGTAGTTTACTACAGGGCGGTGTGGGTTCACCCCTCCACTTT.

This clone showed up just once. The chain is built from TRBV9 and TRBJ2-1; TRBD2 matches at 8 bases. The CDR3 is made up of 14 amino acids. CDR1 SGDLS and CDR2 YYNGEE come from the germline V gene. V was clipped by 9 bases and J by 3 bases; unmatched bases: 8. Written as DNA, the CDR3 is TGTGCCACCGCCCCCGGGACTAGCTACAATGAGCAGTTCTTC. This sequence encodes CATAPGTSYNEQFF.

CDR3 region: CASSAIVGSDEQYF. The CDR3 bases are TGTGCCAGCAGTGCGATAGTCGGTTCCGACGAGCAGTACTTC. This rearrangement joins TRBV27 to TRBJ2-7, with unresolved D. This CDR3 comprises 14 residues. The germline CDR1 and CDR2 sequences are MNHEY and SMNVEV (reference sequence). Between the trimmed V and J ends, which lost 5 bases and 5 bases, there was a span of 16 bases.

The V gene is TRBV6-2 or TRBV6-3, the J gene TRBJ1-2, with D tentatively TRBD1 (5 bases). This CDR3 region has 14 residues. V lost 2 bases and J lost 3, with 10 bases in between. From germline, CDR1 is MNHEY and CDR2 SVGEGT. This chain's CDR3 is CASSYDRRDYGYTF. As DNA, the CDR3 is TGTGCCAGCAGTTACGACAGACGGGACTATGGCTACACCTTC.

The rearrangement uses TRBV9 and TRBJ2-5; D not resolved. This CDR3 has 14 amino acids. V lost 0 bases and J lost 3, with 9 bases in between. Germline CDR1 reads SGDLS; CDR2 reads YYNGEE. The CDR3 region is CASSVGPGKETQYF. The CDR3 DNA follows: TGTGCCAGCAGCGTAGGACCGGGTAAAGAGACCCAGTACTTC.

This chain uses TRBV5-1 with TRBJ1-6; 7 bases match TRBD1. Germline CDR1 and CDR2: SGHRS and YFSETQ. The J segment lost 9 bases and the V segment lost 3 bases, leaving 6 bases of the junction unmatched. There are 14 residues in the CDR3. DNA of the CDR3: TGCGCCAGCAGCTCACGGGACAGATTTTCACCCCTCCACTTT. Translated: CASSSRDRFSPLHF.

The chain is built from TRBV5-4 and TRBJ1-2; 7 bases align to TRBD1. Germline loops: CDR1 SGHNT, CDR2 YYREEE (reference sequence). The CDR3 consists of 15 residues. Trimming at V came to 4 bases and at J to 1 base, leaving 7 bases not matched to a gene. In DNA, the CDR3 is TGTGCCAGCAGCCCGCAGGGACAGATTAACTATGGCTACACCTTC. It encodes CASSPQGQINYGYTF.

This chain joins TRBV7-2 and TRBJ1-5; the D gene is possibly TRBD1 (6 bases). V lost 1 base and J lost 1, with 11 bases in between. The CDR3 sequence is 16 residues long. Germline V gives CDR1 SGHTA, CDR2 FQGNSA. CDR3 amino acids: CASSLDGGGSNQPQHF. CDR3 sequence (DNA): TGTGCCAGCAGCTTAGATGGGGGGGGCAGCAATCAGCCCCAGCATTTT.

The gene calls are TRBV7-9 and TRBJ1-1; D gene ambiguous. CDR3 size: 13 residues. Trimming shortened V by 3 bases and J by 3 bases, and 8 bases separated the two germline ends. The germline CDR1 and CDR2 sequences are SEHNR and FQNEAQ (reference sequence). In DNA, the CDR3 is TGTGCCAGCAGCTTCCCGGTGGACACTGAAGCTTTCTTT. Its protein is CASSFPVDTEAFF.

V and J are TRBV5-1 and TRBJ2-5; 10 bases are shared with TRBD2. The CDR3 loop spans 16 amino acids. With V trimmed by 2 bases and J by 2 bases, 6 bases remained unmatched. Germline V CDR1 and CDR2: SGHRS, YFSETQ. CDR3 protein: CASSFRAGGTQETQYF. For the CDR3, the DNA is TGCGCCAGCAGCTTTCGAGCGGGGGGGACACAAGAGACCCAGTACTTC.

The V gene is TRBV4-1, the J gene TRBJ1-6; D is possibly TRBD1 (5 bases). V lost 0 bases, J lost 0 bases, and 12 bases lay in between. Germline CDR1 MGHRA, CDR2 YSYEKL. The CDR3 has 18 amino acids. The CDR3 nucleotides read TGCGCCAGCAGCCAAGAGGCGGGGACCTCCTCCTATAATTCACCCCTCCACTTT. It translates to CASSQEAGTSSYNSPLHF.

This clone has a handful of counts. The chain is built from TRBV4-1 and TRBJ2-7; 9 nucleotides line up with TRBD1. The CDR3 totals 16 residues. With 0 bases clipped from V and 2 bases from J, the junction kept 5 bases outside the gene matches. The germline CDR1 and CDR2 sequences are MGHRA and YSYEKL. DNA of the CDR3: TGCGCCAGCAGCCAAGATGGACAGGGGTTTACCTACGAGCAGTACTTC. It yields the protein CASSQDGQGFTYEQYF.